This T cell receptor beta chain was sequenced during a study of T-cell reconstitution after alpha-beta-depleted transplantation in children. The CDR3 is 14 amino acids. V trimming: 10 bases; J trimming: 4 bases; junction bases outside the gene matches: 11. It was with unique molecular identifiers that the TCRbeta library was prepared. TCRdb reanalysed the PCR reads using MiXCR and keeps one entry per CDR3 protein. This sample has some 550,000 distinct CDR3 sequences, with about 17% found just once. This chain connects TRBV12-3 or TRBV12-4 to TRBJ2-7; 9 bases line up with TRBD2. The source was PBMCs from the stem cell graft donor, collected from the stem cell graft. The receptor was isolated from a human donor who donated a stem cell graft to a child with acute lymphoblastic leukemia. CDR3 DNA sequence: TGTGCCACCGCCGCAAGCGGGAGGCCATACGAGCAGTACTTC. Translation: CATAASGRPYEQYF.